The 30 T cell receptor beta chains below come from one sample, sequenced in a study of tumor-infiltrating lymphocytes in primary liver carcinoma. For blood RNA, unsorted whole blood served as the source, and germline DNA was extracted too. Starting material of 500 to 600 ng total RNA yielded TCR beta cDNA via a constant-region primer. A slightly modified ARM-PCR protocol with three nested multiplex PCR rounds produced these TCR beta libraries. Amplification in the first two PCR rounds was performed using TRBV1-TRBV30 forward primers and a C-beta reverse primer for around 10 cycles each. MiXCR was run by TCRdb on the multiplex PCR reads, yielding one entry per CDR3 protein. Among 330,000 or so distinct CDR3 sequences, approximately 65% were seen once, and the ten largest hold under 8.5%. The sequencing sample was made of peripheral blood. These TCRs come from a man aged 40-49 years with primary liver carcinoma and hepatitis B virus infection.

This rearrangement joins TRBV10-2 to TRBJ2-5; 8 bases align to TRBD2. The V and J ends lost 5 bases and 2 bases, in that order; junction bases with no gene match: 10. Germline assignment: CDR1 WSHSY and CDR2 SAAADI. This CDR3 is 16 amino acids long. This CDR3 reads CASSLQRETGQETQYF. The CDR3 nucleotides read TGCGCCAGCAGTTTGCAGCGGGAGACGGGGCAAGAGACCCAGTACTTC.

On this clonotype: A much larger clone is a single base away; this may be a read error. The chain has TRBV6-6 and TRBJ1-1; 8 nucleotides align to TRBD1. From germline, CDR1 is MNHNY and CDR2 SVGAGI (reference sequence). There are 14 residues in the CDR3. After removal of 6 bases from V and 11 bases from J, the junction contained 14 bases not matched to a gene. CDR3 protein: CASSQTIGTGHAFF. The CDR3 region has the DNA TGTGCCAGCAGCCAAACAATCGGGACAGGTCATGCTTTCTTT.

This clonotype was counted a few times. This CDR3 reads CASRAFPMDTQYF. CDR3 nucleotide sequence: TGTGCCAGCAGGGCTTTCCCTATGGATACGCAGTATTTT. This chain links TRBV13 with TRBJ2-3; no firm D call. Germline assignment: CDR1 PRHDT and CDR2 FYEKMQ (reference sequence). V was shortened by 6 bases and J by 6 bases, with 13 bases between the two germline ends. The CDR3 sequence is 13 residues long.

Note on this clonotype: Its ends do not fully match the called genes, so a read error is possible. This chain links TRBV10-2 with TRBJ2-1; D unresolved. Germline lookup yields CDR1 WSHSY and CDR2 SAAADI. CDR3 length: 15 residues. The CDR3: CASGGTADSYNEQLF. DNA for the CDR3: TGCGCCAGCGGCGGTACCGCAGACTCCTACAATGAGCAGCTCTTC.

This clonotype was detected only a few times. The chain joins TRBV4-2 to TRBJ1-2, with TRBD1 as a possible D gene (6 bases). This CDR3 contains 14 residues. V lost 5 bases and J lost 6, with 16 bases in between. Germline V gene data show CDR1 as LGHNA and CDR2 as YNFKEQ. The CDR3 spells CASSWVRGVDGYTF. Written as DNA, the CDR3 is TGTGCCAGCAGCTGGGTCAGGGGTGTTGATGGCTACACCTTC.

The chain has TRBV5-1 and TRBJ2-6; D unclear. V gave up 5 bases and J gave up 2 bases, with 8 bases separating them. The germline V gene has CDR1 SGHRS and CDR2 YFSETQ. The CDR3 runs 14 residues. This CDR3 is CASRGSTGANVLTF. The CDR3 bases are TGCGCCAGCAGAGGATCTACTGGGGCCAACGTCCTGACTTTC.

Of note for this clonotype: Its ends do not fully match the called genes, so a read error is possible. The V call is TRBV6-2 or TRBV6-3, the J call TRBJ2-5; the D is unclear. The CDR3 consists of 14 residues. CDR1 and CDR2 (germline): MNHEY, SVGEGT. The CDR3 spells CASSYSHRRETKYF. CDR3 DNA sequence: TGTGCCAGCAGTTACTCTCACCGTCGAGAGACCAAGTACTTC.

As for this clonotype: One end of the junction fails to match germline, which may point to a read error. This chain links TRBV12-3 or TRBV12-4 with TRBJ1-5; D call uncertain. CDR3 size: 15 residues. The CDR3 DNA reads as TGTGCCAGCATTCCGACCAGAAATAGCAATCAGTCCCAGCATTTT. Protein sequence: CASIPTRNSNQSQHF.

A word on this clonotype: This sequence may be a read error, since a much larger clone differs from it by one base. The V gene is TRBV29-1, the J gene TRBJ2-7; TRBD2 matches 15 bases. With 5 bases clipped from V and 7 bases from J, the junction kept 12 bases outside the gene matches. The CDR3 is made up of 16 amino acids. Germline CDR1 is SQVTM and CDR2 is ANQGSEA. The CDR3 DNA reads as TGCAGCGTTCTTGGGACTAGCGGGAGGCCATACAATGAGCAGTACTTC. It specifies CSVLGTSGRPYNEQYF.

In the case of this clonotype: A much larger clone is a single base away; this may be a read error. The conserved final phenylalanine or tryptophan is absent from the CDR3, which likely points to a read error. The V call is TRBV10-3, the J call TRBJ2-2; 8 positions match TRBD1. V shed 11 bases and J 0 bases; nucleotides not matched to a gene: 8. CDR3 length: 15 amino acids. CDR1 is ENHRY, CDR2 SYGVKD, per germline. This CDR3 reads CAVDQGAANTGELFY. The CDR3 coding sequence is TGTGCCGTTGACCAGGGGGCAGCGAACACCGGGGAGCTGTTTTAT.

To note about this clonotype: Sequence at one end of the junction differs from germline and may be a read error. As DNA, the CDR3 is TGCGCCAGCAGCCAAGACGTCCCGAGACGGGGGACAGTGAGCTCCTATAATTCACACCTCCACTTT. Translated: CASSQDVPRRGTVSSYNSHLHF. The rearrangement uses TRBV4-3 and TRBJ1-6; 7 bases match TRBD1. The CDR3 runs to 22 residues. Germline V gene sequence: CDR1 LGHNA, CDR2 YSLEER.

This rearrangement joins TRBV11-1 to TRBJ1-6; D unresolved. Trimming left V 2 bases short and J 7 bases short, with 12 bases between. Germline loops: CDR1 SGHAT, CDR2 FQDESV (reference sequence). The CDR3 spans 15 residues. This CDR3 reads CASSLIETGNSPLHF. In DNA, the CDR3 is TGTGCCAGCAGCTTAATCGAGACTGGGAATTCACCCCTCCACTTT.

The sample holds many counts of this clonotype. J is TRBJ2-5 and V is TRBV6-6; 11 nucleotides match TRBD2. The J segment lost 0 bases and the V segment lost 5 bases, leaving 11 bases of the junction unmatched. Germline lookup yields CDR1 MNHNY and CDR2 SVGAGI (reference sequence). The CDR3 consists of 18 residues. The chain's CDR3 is CASSGVTSGKPYQETQYF. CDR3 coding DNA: TGTGCCAGCAGTGGAGTGACTAGCGGGAAACCGTACCAAGAGACCCAGTACTTC.

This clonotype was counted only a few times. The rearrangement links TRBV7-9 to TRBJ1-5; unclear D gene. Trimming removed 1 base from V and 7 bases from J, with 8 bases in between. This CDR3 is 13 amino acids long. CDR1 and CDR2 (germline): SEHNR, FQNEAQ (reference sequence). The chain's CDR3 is CASSLDVLQPQHF. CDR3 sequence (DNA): TGTGCCAGCAGCTTAGATGTTCTCCAGCCCCAGCATTTT.

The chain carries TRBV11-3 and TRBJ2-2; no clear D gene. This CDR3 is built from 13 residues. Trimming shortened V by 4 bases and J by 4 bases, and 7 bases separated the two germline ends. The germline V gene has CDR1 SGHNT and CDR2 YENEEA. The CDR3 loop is CASSWRSTGELFF. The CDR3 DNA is TGTGCCAGCAGCTGGAGAAGCACCGGGGAGCTGTTTTTT.

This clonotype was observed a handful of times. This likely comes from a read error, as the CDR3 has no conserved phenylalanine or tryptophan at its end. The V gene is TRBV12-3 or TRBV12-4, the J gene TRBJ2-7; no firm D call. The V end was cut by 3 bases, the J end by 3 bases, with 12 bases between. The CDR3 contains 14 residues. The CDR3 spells CASSFNGPDYEQYL. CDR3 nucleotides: TGTGCCAGCAGTTTTAACGGACCAGACTACGAGCAGTACTTA.

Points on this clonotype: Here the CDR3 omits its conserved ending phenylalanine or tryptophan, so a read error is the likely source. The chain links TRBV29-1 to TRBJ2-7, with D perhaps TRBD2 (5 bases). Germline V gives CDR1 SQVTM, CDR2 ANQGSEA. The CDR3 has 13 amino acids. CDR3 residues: CRVGSGGGYEQYL. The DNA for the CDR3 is TGCAGGGTTGGGTCAGGTGGAGGCTACGAGCAGTACTTG.

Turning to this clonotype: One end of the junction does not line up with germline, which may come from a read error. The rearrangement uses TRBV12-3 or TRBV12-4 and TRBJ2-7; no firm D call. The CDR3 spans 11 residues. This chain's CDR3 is CVSSQSDEQYF. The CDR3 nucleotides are TGTGTCAGCAGTCAGAGCGACGAGCAGTACTTC.

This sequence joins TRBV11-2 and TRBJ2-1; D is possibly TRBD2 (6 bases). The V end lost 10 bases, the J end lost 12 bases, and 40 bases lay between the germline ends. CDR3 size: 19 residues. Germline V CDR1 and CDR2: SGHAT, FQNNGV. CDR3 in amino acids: CANILAVGRDGAVGGVQFF. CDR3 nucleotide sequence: TGTGCCAACATCTTAGCGGTGGGAAGGGATGGAGCAGTGGGAGGCGTGCAGTTCTTC.

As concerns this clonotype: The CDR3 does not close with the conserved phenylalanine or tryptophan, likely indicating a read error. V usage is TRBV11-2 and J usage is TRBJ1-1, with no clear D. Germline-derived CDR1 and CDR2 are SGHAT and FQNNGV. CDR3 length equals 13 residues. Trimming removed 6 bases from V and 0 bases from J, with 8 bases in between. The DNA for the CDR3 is TGTGCCAGCAGTTCAGAAATGAACACTGAAGCTTTCTCT. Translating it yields CASSSEMNTEAFS.

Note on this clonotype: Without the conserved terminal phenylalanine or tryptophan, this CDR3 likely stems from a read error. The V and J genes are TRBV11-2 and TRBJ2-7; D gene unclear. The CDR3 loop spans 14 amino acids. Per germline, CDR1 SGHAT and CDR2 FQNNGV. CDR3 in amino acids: CVNSLILGSYEQYL. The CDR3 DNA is TGTGTCAACAGCTTGATCCTGGGCAGCTACGAGCAGTACCTC.

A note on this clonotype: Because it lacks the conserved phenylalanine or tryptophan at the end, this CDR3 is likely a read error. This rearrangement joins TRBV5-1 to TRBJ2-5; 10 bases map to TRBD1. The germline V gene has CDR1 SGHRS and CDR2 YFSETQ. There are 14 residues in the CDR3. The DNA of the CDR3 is TGCGCAAGCAGTTTGGACAGGGGGACAGAGACCCAGTACATC. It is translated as CASSLDRGTETQYI.

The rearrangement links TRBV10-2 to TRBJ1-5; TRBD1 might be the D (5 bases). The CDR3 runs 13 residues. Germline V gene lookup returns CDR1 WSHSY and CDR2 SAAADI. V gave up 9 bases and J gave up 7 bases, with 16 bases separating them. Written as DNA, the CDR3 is TGCGCCAGGAACTACAGGTTCCAACAGCCCCAGCATTTT. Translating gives CARNYRFQQPQHF.

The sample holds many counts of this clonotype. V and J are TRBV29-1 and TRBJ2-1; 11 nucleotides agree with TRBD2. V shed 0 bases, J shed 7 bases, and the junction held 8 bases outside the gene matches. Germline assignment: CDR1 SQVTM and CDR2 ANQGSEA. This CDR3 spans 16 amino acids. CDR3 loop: CSVEEPLLAGDNEQFF. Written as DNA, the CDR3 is TGCAGCGTTGAAGAGCCCTTACTAGCGGGAGATAATGAGCAGTTCTTC.

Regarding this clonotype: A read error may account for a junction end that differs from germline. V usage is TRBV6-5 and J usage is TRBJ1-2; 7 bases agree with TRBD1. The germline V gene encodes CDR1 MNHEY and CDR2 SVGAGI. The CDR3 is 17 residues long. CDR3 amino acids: CASSTIRDIGGGYGYTF. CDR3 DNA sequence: TGTGCCAGCAGCACGATCCGGGACATTGGAGGGGGCTATGGCTACACCTTT.

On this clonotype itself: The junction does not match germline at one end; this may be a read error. The CDR3: CSSSYRGLAGRGELFF. For the CDR3, the DNA is TGTTCCAGCAGTTACCGTGGACTAGCGGGGAGAGGGGAGCTGTTTTTT. J is TRBJ2-2 and V is TRBV6-5; 12 positions agree with TRBD2. Germline CDR1 MNHEY, CDR2 SVGAGI. This CDR3 is built from 16 residues.

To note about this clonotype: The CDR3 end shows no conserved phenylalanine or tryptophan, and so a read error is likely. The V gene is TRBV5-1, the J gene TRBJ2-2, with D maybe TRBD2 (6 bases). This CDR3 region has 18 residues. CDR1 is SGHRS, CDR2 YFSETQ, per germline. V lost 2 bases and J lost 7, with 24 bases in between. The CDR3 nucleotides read TGCGCCAGCAGCTTCGTCCTAGCGTCTTCCGATATTAGCGGGGAGCTGTTTCTT. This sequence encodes CASSFVLASSDISGELFL.

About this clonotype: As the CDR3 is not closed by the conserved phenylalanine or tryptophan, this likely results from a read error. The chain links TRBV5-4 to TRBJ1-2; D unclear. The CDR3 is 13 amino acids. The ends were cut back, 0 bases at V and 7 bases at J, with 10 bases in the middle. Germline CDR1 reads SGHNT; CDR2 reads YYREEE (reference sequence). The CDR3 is CASSLVKAGGYTS. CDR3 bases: TGTGCCAGCAGCTTGGTGAAAGCAGGTGGCTACACCTCC.

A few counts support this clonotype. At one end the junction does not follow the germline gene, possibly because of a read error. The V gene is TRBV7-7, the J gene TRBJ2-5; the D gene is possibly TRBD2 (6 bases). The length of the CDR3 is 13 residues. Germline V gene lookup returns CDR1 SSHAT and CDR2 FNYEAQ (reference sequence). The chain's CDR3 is CASSLVGGETQYF. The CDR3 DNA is TGTGCTAGCAGCTTAGTGGGAGGAGAGACCCAGTACTTC.

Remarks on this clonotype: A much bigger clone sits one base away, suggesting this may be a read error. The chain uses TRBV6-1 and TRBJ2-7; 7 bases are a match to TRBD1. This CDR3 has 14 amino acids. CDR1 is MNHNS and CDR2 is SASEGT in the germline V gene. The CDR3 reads CVSNQRQGGDEQYF. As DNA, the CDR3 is TGTGTCAGCAACCAGAGACAGGGCGGCGACGAGCAGTACTTC.